This T cell receptor beta chain derives from a study of shared clonotypes between healthy human individuals. Study-level findings and limits: Generation of non-shared clonotypes was less probable than generation of clonotypes shared by all four donors.

The donors were all Caucasian adults (living in Nashville, Tennessee). Concerning this clone: The antigen is not known.

Clones were sequenced by immunoSEQ multiplex PCR, and TCRdb holds only the in-frame ones, with some missing. The sample includes about 1.5 million clones, under 99% of them seen just once. The CDR3 consists of 13 residues. Germline trimming cut 7 bases from V and 4 bases from J; bases unmatched to any gene: 4. Germline CDR1 and CDR2: SNHLY and FYNNEI. The receptor comes from a man aged 25 to 45 in good health. Sequenced input: naive CD4+ T cells sorted from blood. Subset in this sample: CD45RA+ positively selected. V gene TRBV2 combines with J gene TRBJ2-5; 9 bases line up with TRBD1. CDR3 amino acids: CASTATGGETQYF. The CDR3, as DNA: TGTGCCAGCACCGCGACAGGGGGAGAGACCCAGTACTTC.